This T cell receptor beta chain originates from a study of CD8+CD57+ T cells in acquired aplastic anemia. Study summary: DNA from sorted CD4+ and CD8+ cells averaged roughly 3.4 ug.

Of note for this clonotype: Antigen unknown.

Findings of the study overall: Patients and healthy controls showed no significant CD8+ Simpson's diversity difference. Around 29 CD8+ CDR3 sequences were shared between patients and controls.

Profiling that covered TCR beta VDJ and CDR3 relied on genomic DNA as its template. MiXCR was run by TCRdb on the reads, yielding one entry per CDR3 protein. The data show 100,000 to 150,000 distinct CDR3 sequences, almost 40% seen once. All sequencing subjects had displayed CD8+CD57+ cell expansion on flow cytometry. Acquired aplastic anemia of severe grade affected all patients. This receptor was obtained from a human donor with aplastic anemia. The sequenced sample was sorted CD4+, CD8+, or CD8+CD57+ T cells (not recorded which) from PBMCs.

The CDR3 DNA reads TGTGCCAGCACGTTTTTGAACACTGAAGCTTTCTTT. The encoded protein is CASTFLNTEAFF. The chain is built from TRBV2 and TRBJ1-1; D is unclear. The V gene lost 7 bases and the J gene lost 0 bases, with 6 bases spanning the gap. Germline CDR1 and CDR2: SNHLY and FYNNEI. The CDR3 is 12 residues long.